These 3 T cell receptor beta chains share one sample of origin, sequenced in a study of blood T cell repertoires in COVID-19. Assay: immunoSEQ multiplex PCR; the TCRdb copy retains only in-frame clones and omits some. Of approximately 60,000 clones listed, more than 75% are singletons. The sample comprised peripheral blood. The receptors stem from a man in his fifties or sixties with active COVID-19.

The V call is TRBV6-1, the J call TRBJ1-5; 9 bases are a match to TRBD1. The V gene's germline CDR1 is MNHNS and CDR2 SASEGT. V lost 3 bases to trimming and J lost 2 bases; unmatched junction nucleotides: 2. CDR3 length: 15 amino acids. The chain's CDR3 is CASSDRTGGNQPQHF. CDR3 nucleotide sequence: TGTGCCAGCAGTGATCGGACAGGGGGCAATCAGCCCCAGCATTTT.

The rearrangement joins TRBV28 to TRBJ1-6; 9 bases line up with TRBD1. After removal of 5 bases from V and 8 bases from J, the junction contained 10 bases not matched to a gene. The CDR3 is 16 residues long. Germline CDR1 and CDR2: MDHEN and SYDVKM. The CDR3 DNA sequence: TGTGCCAGCAGTCTCGACAGGGGGTTTATGGATTCACCCCTCCACTTT. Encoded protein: CASSLDRGFMDSPLHF. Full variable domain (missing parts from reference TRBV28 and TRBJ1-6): DVKVTQSSRYLVKRTGEKVFLECVQDMDHENMFWYRQDPGLGLRLIYFSYDVKMKEKGDIPEGYSVSREKKERFSLILESASTNQTSMYLCASSLDRGFMDSPLHFGNGTRLTVT.

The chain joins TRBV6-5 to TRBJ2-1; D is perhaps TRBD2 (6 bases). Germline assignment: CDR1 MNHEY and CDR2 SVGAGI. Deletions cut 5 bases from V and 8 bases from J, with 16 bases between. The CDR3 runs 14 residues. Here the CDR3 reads CASSRDLTGDEQFF. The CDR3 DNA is TGTGCCAGCAGTCGCGATTTGACGGGGGATGAGCAGTTCTTC.